The 10 T cell receptor beta chains reported below all come from one sample, sequenced in a study of T cell repertoires in cytomegalovirus infection. TCRdb reprocessed the reads via MiXCR and lists one record per CDR3 protein. Altogether about 890,000 distinct CDR3 sequences are present, about a third being singletons, with the ten largest covering around 15%. No antigen is known for these receptors. The sequencing here drew on cultured CD8+ T cells from PBMCs, taken from culture after CMV antigen stimulation. The origin of the receptors is a human donor in good health (CMV status not recorded). Some clones in this sample may be carry-over from other donors' samples.

This clonotype was counted a few times. J is TRBJ2-2 and V is TRBV4-3, with 9 bases that match TRBD2. V gave up 3 bases and J gave up 5 bases; unmatched junction bases: 7. Per germline, CDR1 LGHNA and CDR2 YSLEER. The CDR3 runs 16 residues. CDR3 region: CASSHSVAGVTGELFF. The DNA for the CDR3 is TGCGCCAGCAGCCACTCTGTAGCGGGGGTAACCGGGGAGCTGTTTTTT.

The chain uses TRBV19 and TRBJ2-6; D unresolved. Germline V gene lookup returns CDR1 LNHDA and CDR2 SQIVND (reference sequence). V was shortened by 3 bases and J by 0 bases, with 12 bases between the two germline ends. This CDR3 is 17 amino acids long. CDR3 DNA: TGTGCCAGTAGTATTCCGGCAGGTAACTCTGGGGCCAACGTCCTGACTTTC. Translation gives CASSIPAGNSGANVLTF.

The V and J genes are TRBV7-9 and TRBJ2-2; D may be TRBD1 or TRBD2 (5 bases each). Between the trimmed V and J ends, which lost 5 bases and 0 bases, there was a span of 16 bases. Germline-derived CDR1 and CDR2 are SEHNR and FQNEAQ (reference sequence). This CDR3 has 17 residues. CDR3 residues: CASSPAGAGTNTGELFF. The CDR3 bases are TGTGCCAGCAGCCCGGCGGGTGCAGGGACGAACACCGGGGAGCTGTTTTTT.

This clonotype has a count of ten or more. This chain connects TRBV7-3 to TRBJ2-3, with TRBD2 matching over 8 bases. CDR3 length equals 17 residues. After removal of 5 bases from V and 4 bases from J, the junction contained 14 bases not matched to a gene. Looked up from germline, CDR1 is SGHTA and CDR2 is FQGTGA. The CDR3 region is CASSQLKRGTPPDTQYF. CDR3 coding DNA: TGTGCCAGCAGCCAGCTCAAGCGGGGGACGCCACCAGATACGCAGTATTTT.

This clonotype was observed a handful of times. The J gene is TRBJ2-7, the V gene TRBV6-2 or TRBV6-3; possible D gene TRBD2, 5 bases. Germline CDR1 is MNHEY and CDR2 is SVGEGT. The CDR3 runs to 15 residues. The V gene lost 0 bases and the J gene lost 2 bases, with 11 bases spanning the gap. The CDR3 here is CASSYSSRGTYEQYF. As DNA, the CDR3 is TGTGCCAGCAGTTACTCTTCGCGAGGGACCTACGAGCAGTACTTC.

The rearrangement joins TRBV12-3 or TRBV12-4 to TRBJ2-5, with TRBD2 as a possible D gene (5 bases). This CDR3 contains 15 residues. V lost 3 bases and J lost 3, with 14 bases in between. The CDR3 is CASSFVERAEETQYF. DNA for the CDR3: TGTGCCAGCAGTTTTGTGGAGCGAGCGGAAGAGACCCAGTACTTC.

This clonotype was counted at least ten times. This sequence joins TRBV7-6 and TRBJ1-3, with no clear D. V was shortened by 4 bases and J by 1 base, with 5 bases between the two germline ends. Germline lookup yields CDR1 SGHVS and CDR2 FNYEAQ. The CDR3 totals 13 residues. The CDR3 loop is CASSWSSGNTIYF. The CDR3 DNA follows: TGTGCCAGCAGCTGGAGTTCTGGAAACACCATATATTTT.

Concerning this clonotype: The CDR3 does not close with the conserved phenylalanine or tryptophan, likely indicating a read error. V and J are TRBV7-6 and TRBJ2-1; TRBD1 agrees at 7 bases. Looked up from germline, CDR1 is SGHVS and CDR2 is FNYEAQ. The CDR3 spans 16 residues. The CDR3 DNA is TGTGCTAGCAGCCCCGAGGGGGCAGGGGCCTACAATGAGCAGTTCTAC. This encodes CASSPEGAGAYNEQFY.

J is TRBJ2-1 and V is TRBV7-9; possible D gene TRBD1, 6 bases. V was pared by 5 bases and J by 2 bases, with 16 bases between. CDR1 SEHNR and CDR2 FQNEAQ come from the germline V gene (reference sequence). CDR3 length: 16 residues. CDR3 nucleotides: TGTGCCAGCAGCCCTTCCCGACAGGCGCCCTACAATGAGCAGTTCTTC. Protein sequence: CASSPSRQAPYNEQFF.

The V gene is TRBV9, the J gene TRBJ1-4, with 10 nucleotides matching TRBD1. This CDR3 is 16 amino acids long. The V and J ends lost 3 bases and 0 bases, in that order; junction bases with no gene match: 2. Per germline, CDR1 SGDLS and CDR2 YYNGEE. The CDR3 reads CASSAGQGATNEKLFF. DNA of the CDR3: TGTGCCAGCAGCGCCGGACAGGGGGCAACTAATGAAAAACTGTTTTTT.